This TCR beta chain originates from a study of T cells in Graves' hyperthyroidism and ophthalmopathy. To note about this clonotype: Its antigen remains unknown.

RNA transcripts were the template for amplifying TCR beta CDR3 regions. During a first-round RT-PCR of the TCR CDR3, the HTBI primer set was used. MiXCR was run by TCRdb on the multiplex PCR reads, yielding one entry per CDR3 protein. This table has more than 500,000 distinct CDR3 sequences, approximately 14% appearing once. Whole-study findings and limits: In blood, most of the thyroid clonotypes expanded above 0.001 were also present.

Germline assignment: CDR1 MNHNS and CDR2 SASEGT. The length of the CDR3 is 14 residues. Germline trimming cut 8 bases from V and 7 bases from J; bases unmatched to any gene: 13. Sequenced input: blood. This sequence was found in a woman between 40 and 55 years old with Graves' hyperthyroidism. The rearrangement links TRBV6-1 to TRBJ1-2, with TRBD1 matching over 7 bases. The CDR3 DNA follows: TGTGCCAGCGGGCTTAGGGGGCGCGTGTTTGGCTACACCTTC. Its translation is CASGLRGRVFGYTF.